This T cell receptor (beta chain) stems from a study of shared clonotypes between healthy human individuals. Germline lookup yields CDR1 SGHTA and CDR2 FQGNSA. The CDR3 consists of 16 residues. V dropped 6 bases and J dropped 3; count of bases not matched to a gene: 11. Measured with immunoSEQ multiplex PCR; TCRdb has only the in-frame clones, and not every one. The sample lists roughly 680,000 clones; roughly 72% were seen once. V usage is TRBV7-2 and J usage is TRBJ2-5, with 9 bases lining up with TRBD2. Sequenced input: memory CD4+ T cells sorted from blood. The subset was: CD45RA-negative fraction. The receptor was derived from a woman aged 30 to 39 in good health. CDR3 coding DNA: TGTGCCAGCAGAAGTAATAGTCTAGCGGGAAAAGAGACCCAGTACTTC. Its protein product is CASRSNSLAGKETQYF. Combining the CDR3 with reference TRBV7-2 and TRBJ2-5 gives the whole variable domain GAGVSQSPSNKVTEKGKDVELRCDPISGHTALYWYRQSLGQGLEFLIYFQGNSAPDKSGLPSDRFSAERTGGSVSTLTIQRTQQEDSAVYLCASRSNSLAGKETQYFGPGTRLLVL.